The 26 T cell receptor beta chains below come from one sample, sequenced in a study of siplizumab effects on memory and regulatory T cells. Clones were sequenced by immunoSEQ multiplex PCR, and TCRdb holds only the in-frame ones, with some missing. The table has about 100,000 clones, approximately 90% seen once; the top ten hold roughly 1.1%. Sample: CD4+ T cells sorted from blood. Every receptor here comes from a human donor in good health.

The rearrangement uses TRBV28 and TRBJ1-2, with TRBD1 matching over 7 bases. The V gene end was trimmed by 6 bases and the J gene end by 7 bases; junction bases not matched to a gene: 11. CDR1 and CDR2 from the germline V gene are MDHEN and SYDVKM. This CDR3 region has 14 residues. CDR3 protein: CASRYRDRGLGYTF. The CDR3 DNA is TGTGCCAGCAGATACCGGGACAGAGGGCTTGGCTACACCTTC.

The V and J genes are TRBV7-8 and TRBJ1-1; no clear D. CDR1 and CDR2 from the germline V gene are SGHVS and FQNEAQ. The CDR3 is made up of 15 amino acids. V lost 1 base and J lost 1, with 10 bases in between. CDR3 DNA: TGTGCCAGCAGCTTAGGGAGAGGATGGAACACTGAAGCTTTCTTT. Its protein product is CASSLGRGWNTEAFF.

The V gene is TRBV27, the J gene TRBJ2-7; 8 bases are a match to TRBD2. CDR1 and CDR2 (germline): MNHEY, SMNVEV (reference sequence). Trimming at V came to 4 bases and at J to 1 base, leaving 3 bases not matched to a gene. The length of the CDR3 is 14 residues. The CDR3 reads CASSSAGGSYEQYF. CDR3 nucleotides: TGTGCCAGCAGTTCGGCGGGAGGATCCTACGAGCAGTACTTC.

This chain joins TRBV11-1 and TRBJ1-1; D remains ambiguous. CDR3 length: 13 residues. CDR1 and CDR2 (germline): SGHAT, FQDESV (reference sequence). Trimming shortened V by 1 base and J by 4 bases, and 7 bases separated the two germline ends. CDR3 in DNA: TGTGCCAGCAGCTTAGAAGCAGCCACTGAAGCTTTCTTT. This translates into CASSLEAATEAFF. Combining the CDR3 with reference TRBV11-1 and TRBJ1-1 gives the whole variable domain EAEVAQSPRYKITEKSQAVAFWCDPISGHATLYWYRQILGQGPELLVQFQDESVVDDSQLPKDRFSAERLKGVDSTLKIQPAELGDSAMYLCASSLEAATEAFFGQGTRLTVV.

The chain uses TRBV9 and TRBJ2-3; D gene unclear. The V end was cut by 0 bases, the J end by 1 base, with 6 bases between. The CDR3 consists of 14 residues. Per germline, CDR1 SGDLS and CDR2 YYNGEE. CDR3 sequence: CASSVAIRTDTQYF. The CDR3 DNA reads TGTGCCAGCAGCGTAGCCATCCGCACAGATACGCAGTATTTT. The full variable domain, completed using reference TRBV9 and TRBJ2-3, is DSGVTQTPKHLITATGQRVTLRCSPRSGDLSVYWYQQSLDQGLQFLIQYYNGEERAKGNILERFSAQQFPDLHSELNLSSLELGDSALYFCASSVAIRTDTQYFGPGTRLTVL.

The chain combines TRBV19 with TRBJ2-5, with a weak D call TRBD2 (6 bases). Trimming pared 8 bases from V and 5 bases from J, leaving 21 bases between. Germline CDR1 is LNHDA and CDR2 is SQIVND (reference sequence). CDR3 size: 15 residues. DNA for the CDR3: TGTGCCAGTGCGGGGTACGGGGCCCAGATGGAGACCCAGTACTTC. Protein sequence: CASAGYGAQMETQYF.

In this sample, this clone turned up once. The rearrangement joins TRBV11-2 to TRBJ2-7; D is undetermined. The CDR3 has 17 amino acids. The V gene's germline CDR1 is SGHAT and CDR2 FQNNGV. CDR3 sequence reads: CTRGEDARYPLGLEQYF. The CDR3 coding sequence is TGTACACGTGGAGAAGACGCCCGTTATCCCCTCGGTTTAGAGCAGTACTTC.

The rearrangement links TRBV19 to TRBJ1-1; D call uncertain. The CDR3 consists of 14 residues. The germline gives CDR1 LNHDA, CDR2 SQIVND (reference sequence). Trimming cost V 5 bases and J 10 bases, with 20 bases left between them. CDR3 loop: CASSAAVASLGAFF. The CDR3, as DNA: TGTGCCAGTAGTGCGGCGGTTGCATCCCTTGGAGCTTTCTTT.

This clone appeared a single time. CDR3 residues: CAISDPKKRQPQHF. CDR3 nucleotides: TGTGCCATCAGTGATCCAAAGAAGCGTCAGCCCCAGCATTTT. V is TRBV10-3 and J is TRBJ1-5; D ambiguous. Germline loops: CDR1 ENHRY, CDR2 SYGVKD. V dropped 3 bases and J dropped 6 bases, with 12 bases sitting between them. The CDR3 sequence is 14 residues long.

The chain uses TRBV5-6 and TRBJ1-2; TRBD1 is a possible D gene (6 bases). The ends were cut back, 3 bases at V and 3 bases at J, with 18 bases in the middle. The CDR3 is 16 amino acids. Germline CDR1 reads SGHDT; CDR2 reads YYEEEE. The CDR3 region is CASSSGAGATYYGYTF. The CDR3 DNA sequence: TGTGCCAGCAGCTCGGGGGCCGGGGCTACATACTATGGCTACACCTTC.

This rearrangement joins TRBV7-3 to TRBJ2-1, with 7 positions matching TRBD2. The V gene's germline CDR1 is SGHTA and CDR2 FQGTGA. The CDR3 is made up of 14 amino acids. The V segment lost 8 bases and the J segment 4 bases; nucleotides outside the gene matches: 8. CDR3 sequence (DNA): TGTGCCAGCGCCCGGGCTAGCGGTTACAATGAGCAGTTCTTC. It yields the protein CASARASGYNEQFF.

Here the CDR3 DNA reads TGTGCCAGCAGTTACTCGATACCGACAGGGATGGTTGAAGCTTTCTTT. Protein sequence: CASSYSIPTGMVEAFF. This chain links TRBV6-6 with TRBJ1-1, with 7 bases fitting TRBD1. V lost 0 bases and J lost 7; bases outside the gene matches: 11. The CDR3 covers 16 residues. Germline V lookup: CDR1 MNHNY, CDR2 SVGAGI (reference sequence).

The gene calls are TRBV5-1 and TRBJ2-7; D is perhaps TRBD1 (6 bases). Germline V gene sequence: CDR1 SGHRS, CDR2 YFSETQ. V was clipped by 3 bases and J by 5 bases, with 21 bases between them. This CDR3 has 16 amino acids. In DNA, the CDR3 is TGCGCCAGCAGCTGGACTTCTAGGGGGAGTCCCCACGAGCAGTACTTC. This translates into CASSWTSRGSPHEQYF. Supplemented by reference TRBV5-1 and TRBJ2-7, the full variable domain reads KAGVTQTPRYLIKTRGQQVTLSCSPISGHRSVSWYQQTPGQGLQFLFEYFSETQRNKGNFPGRFSGRQFSNSRSEMNVSTLELGDSALYLCASSWTSRGSPHEQYFGPGTRLTVT.

The rearrangement links TRBV11-2 to TRBJ2-7; D unclear. This CDR3 region has 13 residues. CDR1 SGHAT and CDR2 FQNNGV come from the germline V gene. V gave up 2 bases and J gave up 4 bases, with 9 bases separating them. The CDR3 loop is CASSLPLAYEQYF. CDR3 sequence (DNA): TGTGCCAGCAGCTTACCGCTTGCATACGAGCAGTACTTC.

The rearrangement uses TRBV5-6 and TRBJ1-1; D is unclear. This CDR3 contains 13 residues. V was cut by 2 bases and J by 1 base, with 6 bases left in between. Germline values: CDR1 SGHDT, CDR2 YYEEEE. The CDR3 nucleotides read TGTGCCAGCAGCTTTGACCGGAACACTGAAGCTTTCTTT. This encodes CASSFDRNTEAFF. Combining the CDR3 with reference TRBV5-6 and TRBJ1-1 gives the whole variable domain DAGVTQSPTHLIKTRGQQVTLRCSPKSGHDTVSWYQQALGQGPQFIFQYYEEEERQRGNFPDRFSGHQFPNYSSELNVNALLLGDSALYLCASSFDRNTEAFFGQGTRLTVV.

The genes are TRBV9 and TRBJ2-3; TRBD2 agrees at 7 bases. Trimming at V came to 1 base and at J to 6 bases, leaving 5 bases not matched to a gene. The CDR3 runs to 14 residues. Germline V gene sequence: CDR1 SGDLS, CDR2 YYNGEE. The DNA for the CDR3 is TGTGCCAGCAGCGTAAGGACTAGAACTGATACGCAGTATTTT. It codes for CASSVRTRTDTQYF.

The chain's CDR3 is CASRLRDSRLYEQYF. The CDR3 DNA follows: TGTGCCAGCAGGCTCCGGGACAGTCGGCTCTACGAGCAGTACTTC. The J gene is TRBJ2-7, the V gene TRBV2, with 7 bases that match TRBD1. Germline loops: CDR1 SNHLY, CDR2 FYNNEI. Trimming removed 6 bases from V and 3 bases from J; junction bases left unmatched: 11. The length of the CDR3 is 15 residues. Based on the CDR3 plus reference TRBV2 and TRBJ2-7, the full variable domain is EPEVTQTPSHQVTQMGQEVILRCVPISNHLYFYWYRQILGQKVEFLVSFYNNEISEKSEIFDDQFSVERPDGSNFTLKIRSTKLEDSAMYFCASRLRDSRLYEQYFGPGTRLTVT.

The chain joins TRBV30 to TRBJ2-6, with TRBD1 matching over 9 bases. The ends lost 7 bases at V and 3 bases at J; junction bases unmatched: 10. Germline assignment: CDR1 GTSNPN and CDR2 SVGIG (reference sequence). This CDR3 region has 16 residues. The CDR3 bases are TGTGCCTTGACTCGGGACAGGGCATTTGGGGCCAACGTCCTGACTTTC. Protein product: CALTRDRAFGANVLTF.

The V call is TRBV11-2, the J call TRBJ2-3; D possibly uses TRBD1 or TRBD2 (7 bases each). The CDR3 contains 16 residues. CDR1 SGHAT and CDR2 FQNNGV come from the germline V gene. Trimming removed 2 bases from V and 10 bases from J, with 22 bases in between. The CDR3 DNA is TGTGCCAGCAGCTTATTAGGGGGAGGGGGCTCGAGGGCGCAGTATTTT. Protein product: CASSLLGGGGSRAQYF.

The V and J genes are TRBV5-1 and TRBJ2-1; the match to TRBD2 covers 10 bases. CDR1 and CDR2 from the germline V gene are SGHRS and YFSETQ. V lost 4 bases and J lost 6; bases outside the gene matches: 7. The CDR3 is made up of 15 amino acids. Written as DNA, the CDR3 is TGCGCCAGCAGCGTTACTAGCGGGAAGGCCAATGAGCAGTTCTTC. Translation: CASSVTSGKANEQFF.

DNA for the CDR3: TGTGCCAGCAGCCGACAGAACACCGGGGAGCTGTTTTTT. Translating it yields CASSRQNTGELFF. The V gene is TRBV7-3, the J gene TRBJ2-2; D remains ambiguous. The CDR3 has 13 residues. V gave up 5 bases and J gave up 1 base, with 5 bases separating them. Germline-derived CDR1 and CDR2 are SGHTA and FQGTGA. The entire variable domain, with the rest obtained from reference TRBV7-3 and TRBJ2-2, is as follows: GAGVSQTPSNKVTEKGKYVELRCDPISGHTALYWYRQSLGQGPEFLIYFQGTGAADDSGLPNDRFFAVRPEGSVSTLKIQRTERGDSAVYLCASSRQNTGELFFGEGSRLTVL.

The chain uses TRBV6-5 and TRBJ2-3; D unclear. The germline V gene has CDR1 MNHEY and CDR2 SVGAGI. With 0 bases removed from V and 2 bases from J, the gap between germline ends came to 9 bases. CDR3 size: 15 residues. CDR3 loop: CASSYSILDTDTQYF. CDR3 in DNA: TGTGCCAGCAGTTACTCGATCCTGGACACAGATACGCAGTATTTT.

This clone showed up just once. The chain recombines TRBV5-4 with TRBJ2-3; D may be TRBD2 (5 bases). Trimming took 5 bases from V and 4 from J, leaving 20 bases between them. Germline lookup yields CDR1 SGHNT and CDR2 YYREEE (reference sequence). The CDR3 is 16 amino acids. CDR3 loop: CASRRGLGRASDTQYF. CDR3 nucleotides: TGTGCCAGCAGGCGCGGGCTAGGTCGGGCCTCAGATACGCAGTATTTT. The whole variable domain, filled in from reference TRBV5-4 and TRBJ2-3, reads ETGVTQSPTHLIKTRGQQVTLRCSSQSGHNTVSWYQQALGQGPQFIFQYYREEENGRGNFPPRFSGLQFPNYSSELNVNALELDDSALYLCASRRGLGRASDTQYFGPGTRLTVL.

The rearrangement uses TRBV18 and TRBJ2-5; D remains ambiguous. Between the trimmed V and J ends, which lost 6 bases and 2 bases, there was a span of 4 bases. CDR1 is KGHSH, CDR2 LQKENI, per germline. The CDR3 is 11 amino acids. The CDR3 DNA reads as TGTGCCAGCTCGCGTCAAGAGACCCAGTACTTC. Its protein product is CASSRQETQYF.

The gene calls are TRBV10-3 and TRBJ1-4, with D perhaps matching TRBD1 (5 bases). CDR1 and CDR2 (germline): ENHRY, SYGVKD. The V gene lost 6 bases and the J gene lost 0 bases, with 20 bases spanning the gap. This CDR3 has 18 amino acids. The CDR3 nucleotides are TGTGCCATCAGCAGTGATTTCGGGGGAGGTCCAACTAATGAAAAACTGTTTTTT. Translated: CAISSDFGGGPTNEKLFF.

This sequence joins TRBV7-9 and TRBJ2-3, with D maybe TRBD2 (5 bases). The CDR3 has 14 amino acids. V lost 3 bases and J 0 bases, leaving 7 bases between the germline ends. Germline lookup yields CDR1 SEHNR and CDR2 FQNEAQ (reference sequence). CDR3 sequence reads: CASSFGGSTDTQYF. CDR3 DNA sequence: TGTGCCAGCAGCTTCGGCGGGAGCACAGATACGCAGTATTTT.